Each of the 24 T cell receptor beta chains below was sequenced from the same sample in a study of blood T cell repertoires in COVID-19. Assay: immunoSEQ multiplex PCR; the TCRdb copy retains only in-frame clones and omits some. The table lists about 500,000 clones, 89% of them singletons. Sequenced: peripheral blood. These receptors all come from a man younger than 35 with COVID-19, enrolled during active disease.

The chain recombines TRBV4-2 with TRBJ2-7; TRBD2 matches 10 bases. Germline V CDR1 and CDR2: LGHNA, YNFKEQ. CDR3 length equals 15 residues. Germline trimming cut 2 bases from V and 3 bases from J; bases unmatched to any gene: 4. Written as DNA, the CDR3 is TGTGCCAGCAGCCAAATAGCGGGGGGAAACTACGAGCAGTACTTC. It is translated as CASSQIAGGNYEQYF.

The DNA for the CDR3 is TGTGCCAGCAGCTTCGCGGGAAATGAGCAGTTCTTC. Protein sequence: CASSFAGNEQFF. V is TRBV5-6 and J is TRBJ2-1; possible D gene TRBD2, 6 bases. The CDR3 runs to 12 residues. CDR1 SGHDT and CDR2 YYEEEE come from the germline V gene. Trimming stripped 2 bases from V and 7 bases from J, with 7 bases between.

This clone has a handful of counts. The rearrangement uses TRBV11-2 and TRBJ1-3; D perhaps matches TRBD1 (6 bases). V was cut by 5 bases and J by 0 bases, with 17 bases left in between. The CDR3 covers 17 residues. The germline V gene has CDR1 SGHAT and CDR2 FQNNGV. This CDR3 reads CASSLLRDISSGNTIYF. In DNA form, the CDR3 reads TGTGCCAGCAGCCTCCTCCGGGACATAAGCTCTGGAAACACCATATATTTT.

V usage is TRBV7-9 and J usage is TRBJ2-3; D might be TRBD2 (5 bases). The germline V and J ends were trimmed by 0 bases and 3 bases, with 7 bases remaining between them. Germline CDR1 SEHNR, CDR2 FQNEAQ (reference sequence). CDR3 length equals 14 residues. The CDR3, as DNA: TGTGCCAGCAGCTTAGCGGGAGTAACAGATACGCAGTATTTT. This encodes CASSLAGVTDTQYF.

The chain carries TRBV3-1 (or the pseudogene TRBV3-2) and TRBJ2-7; 10 nucleotides align to TRBD1. Looked up from germline, CDR1 is LGHDT and CDR2 is YNNKEL (reference sequence). V shed 1 base, J shed 2 bases, and the junction held 5 bases outside the gene matches. The CDR3 runs 16 residues. The CDR3 coding sequence is TGTGCCAGCAGCCAAGGCCGGGACAGGGGAACCTACGAGCAGTACTTC. Translating gives CASSQGRDRGTYEQYF.

The V gene is TRBV3-1 (or the pseudogene TRBV3-2), the J gene TRBJ2-1; TRBD1 matches 10 bases. V lost 4 bases, J lost 4 bases, and 1 base stayed unmatched. This CDR3 contains 14 residues. Germline lookup yields CDR1 LGHDT and CDR2 YNNKEL (reference sequence). As DNA, the CDR3 is TGTGCCAGCAGCCCGGACAGGGGGTACAATGAGCAGTTCTTC. It translates to CASSPDRGYNEQFF.

The V and J genes are TRBV4-1 and TRBJ2-6; D call uncertain. This CDR3 contains 18 residues. Germline CDR1 reads MGHRA; CDR2 reads YSYEKL. The V end lost 2 bases, the J end lost 0 bases, and 14 bases lay between the germline ends. CDR3 loop: CASSQSIGRFSGANVLTF. The DNA for the CDR3 is TGCGCCAGCAGCCAAAGTATCGGCAGGTTCTCTGGGGCCAACGTCCTGACTTTC.

The count of this clone is one. The chain carries TRBV2 and TRBJ2-1; the D gene is possibly TRBD2 (5 bases). The CDR3 covers 16 residues. Germline CDR1 SNHLY, CDR2 FYNNEI. Trimming shortened V by 6 bases and J by 6 bases, and 21 bases separated the two germline ends. The CDR3 DNA reads as TGTGCCAGCAGGGAACATTTCGGACTTCAGCGCAATGAGCAGTTCTTC. Residues: CASREHFGLQRNEQFF. Complete variable domain (other parts from reference TRBV2 and TRBJ2-1): EPEVTQTPSHQVTQMGQEVILRCVPISNHLYFYWYRQILGQKVEFLVSFYNNEISEKSEIFDDQFSVERPDGSNFTLKIRSTKLEDSAMYFCASREHFGLQRNEQFFGPGTRLTVL.

The rearrangement uses TRBV19 and TRBJ1-6; 8 nucleotides align to TRBD1. V lost 9 bases, J lost 8 bases, and 6 bases stayed unmatched. The V gene's germline CDR1 is LNHDA and CDR2 SQIVND (reference sequence). The CDR3 covers 13 residues. The CDR3 region has the DNA TGTGCCAGCAGGACAGGGAATTATTCACCCCTCCACTTT. This encodes CASRTGNYSPLHF.

This clone was counted a few times. This chain links TRBV19 with TRBJ1-5, with TRBD1 identical over 8 bases. The CDR3 is 15 residues long. V lost 7 bases to trimming and J lost 1 base; unmatched junction nucleotides: 6. CDR1 is LNHDA and CDR2 is SQIVND in the germline V gene (reference sequence). The CDR3 protein is CASTAGGGSNQPQHF. CDR3 DNA: TGTGCCAGTACAGCAGGGGGCGGGAGCAATCAGCCCCAGCATTTT.

The J gene is TRBJ2-7, the V gene TRBV7-9; the match to TRBD2 covers 14 bases. Germline trimming cut 5 bases from V and 7 bases from J; bases unmatched to any gene: 10. The CDR3 contains 16 residues. The V gene's germline CDR1 is SEHNR and CDR2 FQNEAQ (reference sequence). CDR3 DNA: TGTGCCAGCAGCCTGCGACTAGCGGGAGGGCCAGGAGAGCAGTACTTC. Translation gives CASSLRLAGGPGEQYF.

V is TRBV5-4 and J is TRBJ2-1, with D unclear. In germline, CDR1 is SGHNT, CDR2 YYREEE (reference sequence). The CDR3 has 14 residues. V was cut by 2 bases and J by 4 bases, with 10 bases left in between. The CDR3, as DNA: TGTGCCAGCAGCTTTCGGTATAATTACAATGAGCAGTTCTTC. The encoded protein is CASSFRYNYNEQFF.

The genes are TRBV19 and TRBJ2-2, with 10 nucleotides matching TRBD2. CDR3 size: 14 residues. The V and J ends lost 7 bases and 4 bases, in that order; junction bases with no gene match: 3. The germline CDR1 and CDR2 sequences are LNHDA and SQIVND (reference sequence). The CDR3 sequence: CASKSGGGTGELFF. CDR3 nucleotides: TGTGCCAGTAAGAGCGGGGGGGGCACCGGGGAGCTGTTTTTT.

This clone was counted a few times. The V gene is TRBV7-9, the J gene TRBJ1-2, with unresolved D. The V end was cut by 0 bases, the J end by 7 bases, with 12 bases between. The CDR3 spans 14 residues. From germline, CDR1 is SEHNR and CDR2 FQNEAQ (reference sequence). The CDR3 spells CASSLAGVEGGYTF. As DNA, the CDR3 is TGTGCCAGCAGCTTAGCTGGAGTCGAGGGTGGCTACACCTTC.

V and J are TRBV6-4 and TRBJ2-3, with 10 positions matching TRBD2. The CDR3 has 15 amino acids. J gave up 3 bases and V 5 bases, and 5 bases lay outside the gene matches. Germline-derived CDR1 and CDR2 are MRHNA and SNTAGT. CDR3 amino acids: CASSRGLAVTDTQYF. CDR3 DNA: TGTGCCAGCAGTAGAGGACTAGCGGTAACAGATACGCAGTATTTT.

The J gene is TRBJ2-1, the V gene TRBV30; D unclear. Germline assignment: CDR1 GTSNPN and CDR2 SVGIG (reference sequence). The CDR3 is 13 residues long. Trimming removed 6 bases at V and 0 bases at J, with 9 bases between. The CDR3 DNA reads TGTGCCTGCGGACCCAGCTCCTACAATGAGCAGTTCTTC. Amino acids: CACGPSSYNEQFF. Combining the CDR3 with reference TRBV30 and TRBJ2-1 gives the whole variable domain SQTIHQWPATLVQPVGSPLSLECTVEGTSNPNLYWYRQAAGRGLQLLFYSVGIGQISSEVPQNLSASRPQDRQFILSSKKLLLSDSGFYLCACGPSSYNEQFFGPGTRLTVL.

The rearrangement links TRBV6-1 to TRBJ2-2; 10 bases line up with TRBD1. This CDR3 is built from 17 residues. Germline loops: CDR1 MNHNS, CDR2 SASEGT. J gave up 4 bases and V 4 bases, and 9 bases lay outside the gene matches. CDR3 in amino acids: CASSGRDRGVGTGELFF. For the CDR3, the DNA is TGTGCCAGCAGTGGCCGGGACAGGGGAGTTGGCACCGGGGAGCTGTTTTTT.

The chain couples TRBV6-5 to TRBJ2-7; 8 bases match TRBD1. V shed 7 bases and J 4 bases; nucleotides not matched to a gene: 12. The length of the CDR3 is 15 residues. Looked up from germline, CDR1 is MNHEY and CDR2 is SVGAGI. The CDR3 reads CASKEDRGRTYEQYF. In DNA, the CDR3 is TGTGCCAGCAAGGAAGACAGGGGCCGTACTTACGAGCAGTACTTC.

The chain links TRBV25-1 to TRBJ1-4; possibly TRBD1 for D (6 bases). The germline V and J ends were trimmed by 5 bases and 4 bases, with 14 bases remaining between them. This CDR3 is built from 15 residues. The germline V gene has CDR1 MGHDK and CDR2 SYGVNS. CDR3: CASSTPGHINEKLFF. The CDR3, as DNA: TGTGCCAGCAGTACTCCGGGACACATTAATGAAAAACTGTTTTTT.

The genes are TRBV5-6 and TRBJ2-5; D is undetermined. In germline, CDR1 is SGHDT, CDR2 YYEEEE. Trimming removed 7 bases from V and 3 bases from J, with 10 bases in between. This CDR3 contains 12 residues. Here the CDR3 reads CASHLIEETQYF. Written as DNA, the CDR3 is TGTGCCAGCCACCTTATAGAAGAGACCCAGTACTTC.

The V gene is TRBV27, the J gene TRBJ1-2; weak D call: TRBD1 (6 bases). Germline V lookup: CDR1 MNHEY, CDR2 SMNVEV (reference sequence). Trimming left V 5 bases short and J 8 bases short, with 15 bases between. The CDR3 has 13 residues. The CDR3 DNA follows: TGTGCCAGCAGTCCTACAGGGTTACGCGGCTACACCTTC. Translated, it gives CASSPTGLRGYTF.

This clone came up a few times. This chain connects TRBV4-1 to TRBJ1-5; D is unresolved. Germline V gene lookup returns CDR1 MGHRA and CDR2 YSYEKL. Between the trimmed V and J ends, which lost 0 bases and 6 bases, there was a span of 6 bases. This CDR3 comprises 13 residues. DNA for the CDR3: TGCGCCAGCAGCCAAGATCGGTTTCAGCCCCAGCATTTT. Translated: CASSQDRFQPQHF.

This clone was observed a handful of times. This same CDR3 is encoded by further DNA sequences in the sample. This chain joins TRBV18 and TRBJ1-4; 10 nucleotides match TRBD1. CDR3 length: 13 residues. Trimming cost V 8 bases and J 5 bases; bases outside gene matches: 2. Per the germline V gene, CDR1 is KGHSH and CDR2 is LQKENI. CDR3 DNA sequence: TGTGCCAGCCAGGGACAGGGGAATGAAAAACTGTTTTTT. It is translated as CASQGQGNEKLFF.

The chain is built from TRBV6-1 and TRBJ2-3; the match to TRBD2 covers 7 bases. After removal of 1 base from V and 0 bases from J, the junction contained 4 bases not matched to a gene. The germline CDR1 and CDR2 sequences are MNHNS and SASEGT. The CDR3 length is 16 residues. The CDR3 region is CASSEGDYASTDTQYF. CDR3 bases: TGTGCCAGCAGTGAAGGGGACTACGCTAGCACAGATACGCAGTATTTT.